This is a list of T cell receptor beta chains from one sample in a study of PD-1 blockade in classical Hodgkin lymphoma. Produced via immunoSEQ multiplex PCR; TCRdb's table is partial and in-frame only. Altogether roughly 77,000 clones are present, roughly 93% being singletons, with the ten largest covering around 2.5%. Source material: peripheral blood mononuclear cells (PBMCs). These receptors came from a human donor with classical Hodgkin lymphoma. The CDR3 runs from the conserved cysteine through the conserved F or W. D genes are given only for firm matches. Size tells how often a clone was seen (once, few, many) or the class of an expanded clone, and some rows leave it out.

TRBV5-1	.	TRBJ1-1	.	CASSLGTVTEAFF	TGCGCCAGCAGCTTGGGGACAGTCACTGAAGCTTTCTTT
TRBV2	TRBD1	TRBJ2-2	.	CASIPGGTVPGELFF	TGTGCCAGCATCCCAGGGGGAACAGTCCCCGGGGAGCTGTTTTTT
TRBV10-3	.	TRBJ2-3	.	CAIKQGGPDTQYF	TGTGCCATCAAGCAGGGGGGACCCGATACGCAGTATTTT
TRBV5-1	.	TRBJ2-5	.	CASSLGTAQPYQETQYF	TGCGCCAGCAGCTTGGGCACAGCCCAGCCTTACCAAGAGACCCAGTACTTC
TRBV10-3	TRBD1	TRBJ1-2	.	CAISVAQGAYGYTF	TGTGCCATCAGTGTAGCCCAGGGGGCCTATGGCTACACCTTC
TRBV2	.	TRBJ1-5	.	CASGNGNQPQHF	TGTGCCAGTGGGAATGGCAATCAGCCCCAGCATTTT
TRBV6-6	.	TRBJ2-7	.	CASSSQYEQYF	TGTGCCAGCAGTTCCCAATACGAGCAGTACTTC
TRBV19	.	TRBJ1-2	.	CASTSDRGKVYGYTF	TGTGCCAGTACTTCCGACCGGGGTAAAGTCTATGGCTACACCTTC
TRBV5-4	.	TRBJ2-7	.	CASSLGSGTLTYEQYF	TGTGCCAGCAGCTTAGGTTCAGGGACCTTAACCTACGAGCAGTACTTC
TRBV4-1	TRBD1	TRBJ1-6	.	CASSLRGLETPLHF	TGCGCCAGCAGCCTCAGGGGGCTTGAGACACCCCTCCACTTT
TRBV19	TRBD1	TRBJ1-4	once	CASSLPSGGEKLFF	TGTGCCAGTAGTCTGCCTTCAGGGGGGGAAAAACTGTTTTTT
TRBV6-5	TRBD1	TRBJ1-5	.	CASSYGGQTNQPQHF	TGTGCCAGCAGTTATGGGGGACAGACCAATCAGCCCCAGCATTTT
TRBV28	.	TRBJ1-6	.	CASSFGPGRNSPLHF	TGTGCCAGCAGTTTTGGTCCCGGCAGGAATTCACCCCTCCACTTT
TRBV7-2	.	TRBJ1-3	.	CASSLEGFSGNTIYF	TGTGCCAGCAGCTTAGAGGGGTTCTCTGGAAACACCATATATTTT
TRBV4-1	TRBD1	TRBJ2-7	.	CASSRSGTGPYEQYF	TGCGCCAGCAGCCGGTCAGGGACAGGACCCTACGAGCAGTACTTC
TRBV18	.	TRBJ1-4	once	CASSLYPTSTNEKLFF	TGTGCCAGCTCACTCTACCCGACGTCAACTAATGAAAAACTGTTTTTT
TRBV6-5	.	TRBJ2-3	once	CASVSRTGTDTQYF	TGTGCCAGCGTCTCCCGGACGGGCACAGATACGCAGTATTTT
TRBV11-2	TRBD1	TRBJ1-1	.	CASSSYRGKSTEAFF	TGTGCCAGCAGCTCTTACAGGGGGAAGAGCACTGAAGCTTTCTTT
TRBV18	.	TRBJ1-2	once	CASSPAVQGYTF	TGTGCCAGCTCACCGGCCGTACAGGGCTACACCTTC
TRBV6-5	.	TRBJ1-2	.	CASSYSKSLGYTF	TGTGCCAGCAGTTACTCGAAGTCCCTAGGCTACACCTTC
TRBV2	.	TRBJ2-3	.	CASSDQRSDTQYF	TGTGCCAGCAGTGATCAGCGGTCAGATACGCAGTATTTT
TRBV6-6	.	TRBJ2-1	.	CASSYPPDTYNEQFF	TGTGCCAGCAGTTACCCCCCCGACACTTACAATGAGCAGTTCTTC
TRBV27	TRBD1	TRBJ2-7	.	CASILIPLDRVIYEQYF	TGTGCCAGCATTCTCATTCCCCTTGACAGGGTTATTTACGAGCAGTACTTC
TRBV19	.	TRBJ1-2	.	CASSIRTSDSYGYTF	TGTGCCAGTAGTATAAGAACATCTGACTCCTATGGCTACACCTTC
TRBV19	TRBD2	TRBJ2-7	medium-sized	CASSMTSGSYDEQYF	TGTGCCAGTAGTATGACTAGCGGGAGTTATGACGAGCAGTACTTC
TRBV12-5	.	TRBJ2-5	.	CASAGWGGGFQETQYF	TGTGCTAGTGCCGGTTGGGGTGGCGGCTTTCAAGAGACCCAGTACTTC
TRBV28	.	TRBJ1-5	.	CASSGGETGNQPQHF	TGTGCCAGCAGTGGGGGGGAAACAGGCAATCAGCCCCAGCATTTT
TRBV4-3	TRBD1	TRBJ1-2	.	CASSQVDRNGGYTF	TGCGCCAGCAGCCAAGTGGACAGGAATGGTGGCTACACCTTC
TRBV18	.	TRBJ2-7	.	CASSPLSGTYEQYF	TGTGCCAGCTCACCCCTTAGCGGTACTTACGAGCAGTACTTC
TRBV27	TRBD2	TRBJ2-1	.	CASSFWGRATPSPYNEQFF	TGTGCCAGCAGTTTTTGGGGGAGGGCAACGCCAAGCCCCTACAATGAGCAGTTCTTC
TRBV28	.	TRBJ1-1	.	CASSGEGRWTEAFF	TGTGCCAGCAGCGGGGAGGGGAGATGGACTGAAGCTTTCTTT
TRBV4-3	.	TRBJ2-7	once	CASSVGQRPYEQYF	TGCGCCAGCAGCGTCGGCCAGCGGCCCTACGAGCAGTACTTC
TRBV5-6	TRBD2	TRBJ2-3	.	CASRHNTLAGTDTQYF	TGTGCCAGCAGACACAACACTCTAGCGGGGACAGATACGCAGTATTTT